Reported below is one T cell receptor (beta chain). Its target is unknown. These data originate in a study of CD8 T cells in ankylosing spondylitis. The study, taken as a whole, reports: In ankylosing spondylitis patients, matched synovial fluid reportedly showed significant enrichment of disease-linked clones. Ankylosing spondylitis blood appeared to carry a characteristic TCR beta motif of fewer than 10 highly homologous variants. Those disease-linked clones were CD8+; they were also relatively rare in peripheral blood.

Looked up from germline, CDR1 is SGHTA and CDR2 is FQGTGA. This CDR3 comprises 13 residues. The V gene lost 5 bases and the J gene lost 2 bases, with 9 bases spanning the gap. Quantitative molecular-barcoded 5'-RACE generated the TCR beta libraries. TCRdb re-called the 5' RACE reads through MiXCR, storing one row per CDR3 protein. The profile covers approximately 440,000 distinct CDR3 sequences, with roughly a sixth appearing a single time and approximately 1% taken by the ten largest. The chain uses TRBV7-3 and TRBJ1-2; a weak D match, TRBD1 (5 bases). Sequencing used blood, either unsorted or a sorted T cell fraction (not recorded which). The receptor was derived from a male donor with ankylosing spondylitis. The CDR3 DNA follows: TGTGCCAGCAGCGCCGACAGAAACTATGGCTACACCTTC. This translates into CASSADRNYGYTF.